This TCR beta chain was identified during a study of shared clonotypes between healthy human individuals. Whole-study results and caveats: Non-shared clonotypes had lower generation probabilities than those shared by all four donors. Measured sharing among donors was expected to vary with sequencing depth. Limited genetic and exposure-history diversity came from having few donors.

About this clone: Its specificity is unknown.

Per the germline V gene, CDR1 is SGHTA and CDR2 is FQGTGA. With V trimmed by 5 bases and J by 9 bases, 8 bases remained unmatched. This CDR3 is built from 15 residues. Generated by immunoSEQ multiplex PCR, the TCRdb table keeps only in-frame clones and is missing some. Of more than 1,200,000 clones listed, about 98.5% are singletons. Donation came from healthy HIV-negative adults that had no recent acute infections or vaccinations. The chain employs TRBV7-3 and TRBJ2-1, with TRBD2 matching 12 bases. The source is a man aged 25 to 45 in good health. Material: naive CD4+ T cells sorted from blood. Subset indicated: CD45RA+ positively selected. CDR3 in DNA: TGTGCCAGCAGCCAAGGACTAGCGGGAATTAGTGAGCAGTTCTTC. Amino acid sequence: CASSQGLAGISEQFF. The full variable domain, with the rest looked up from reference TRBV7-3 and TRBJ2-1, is GAGVSQTPSNKVTEKGKYVELRCDPISGHTALYWYRQSLGQGPEFLIYFQGTGAADDSGLPNDRFFAVRPEGSVSTLKIQRTERGDSAVYLCASSQGLAGISEQFFGPGTRLTVL.